The T cell receptor beta chain under discussion was sequenced for a study of vaccination and CD4 T cells after COVID-19. The wider study: The study enrolled six male and four female convalescents, two of whom were Hispanic. A median of 72 days (range 14 to 241) separated dose two from the taking of post-vaccine samples. Points from the study as a whole: It was found that, in convalescent patients, 304 of 307 vaccine-specific clones were spike mono-reactive.

This clonotype was found a few times. Antigen specificity is unknown. The Oncomine TCR Beta short-read assay was what sequenced the DNA obtained from cultured CD4+ T cells. TCRdb reprocessed the PCR reads via MiXCR and lists one record per CDR3 protein. This table holds 12,000 or so distinct CDR3 sequences, around 27% found once. The sample's treatment: approximately 11-day PBMC culture with coronavirus spike peptide pools or control peptides (ViraFEST assay). The germline V gene encodes CDR1 KGHDR and CDR2 SFDVKD. CDR3 length: 16 amino acids. V gave up 4 bases and J gave up 5 bases; unmatched junction bases: 7.

Sequenced material: CD4+ T cells from blood, cultured in vitro, taken before SARS-CoV-2 vaccination. The V and J genes are TRBV24-1 and TRBJ2-3; 11 nucleotides match TRBD2. This receptor was obtained from a human donor who received a COVID-19 vaccine. The CDR3 region has the DNA TGTGCCACCAGTGACCATAGCGGGGGGGCTGGAGATACGCAGTATTTT. Protein product: CATSDHSGGAGDTQYF.